This T cell receptor (beta chain) was obtained from a study of blood T cells in healthy people across ages (dated by TCRdb to the mid-2010s). Study-level background: Template switching captured roughly one uniquely barcoded TCR beta cDNA molecule per two T cells in model experiments. Four age groups were formed from the donors: young (average around 15 years), middle-aged (approximately 39), aged (more than 55) and long-lived (82). For two donors (one aged 18 to 29 and one aged 80 or older), the study analyzed two additional independent replicas of 1 million unique cDNA reads from the same blood draw. To track age-related changes in TCR beta repertoire diversity, the study relied on deep sequencing normalized with unique cDNA molecular identifiers.

The germline V gene supplies CDR1 SQVTM and CDR2 ANQGSEA. From the cysteine through the phenylalanine, the CDR3 covers 14 amino acids. CDR3 DNA only is kept here, 42 bases in frame from base 1. Libraries were prepared through 5' RACE. Sequenced on an Illumina HiSeq 2500. A second PCR of 7 to 11 cycles was run with a J-beta primer mix and a sample-barcoded 5' primer. A unique molecular identifier was introduced onto each TCR beta cDNA molecule by a template-switch 5' adaptor carrying 12 random nucleotides. Each sample yielded at least 2.5 million CDR3-containing paired-end reads. All of the RNA was converted into first-strand cDNA using the Mint cDNA synthesis kit, with a TRBC-specific oligonucleotide serving as the primer. Following uracil-DNA glycosylase treatment, all cDNA underwent a first 18-cycle PCR with the universal primers M1SS and BC2_uni_R. In the paper's pipeline: For normalization, 1 million high-quality reads were randomly selected from each sample, with every read carrying a distinct molecular identifier. Instead of being binned into consensus sequences, reads that shared molecular identifiers were thrown out. MiTCR, set to a Q25 quality threshold and the strictest error-elimination algorithm, was used for CDR3 identification, clonotype clustering and error correction. A nonparametric unseen species model with Euler transformation was used to estimate a lower bound on total TCR beta diversity. TCRdb reran the public reads through fastp at Q25 and MiXCR, keeping productive beta chains. CDR3 protein duplicates are merged, each entry listing the most common genes and DNA. V and J calls and clone size were set by TCRdb, not the authors. Within this sample are about 930,000 distinct CDR3 sequences, with 25% to 30% of them counted one time only. The ten top clones hold about a tenth of the sample.

The approximately 41 donors, aged about 6 to 95 years, were systemically healthy Caucasian individuals from Russia. Roughly 10 milliliters of peripheral blood were drawn from each donor into EDTA-treated Vacutainer tubes. Ficoll-Paque density-gradient centrifugation was used to isolate PBMCs, with at least 6.5 million obtained per sample. Trizol reagent was used to extract total RNA from the PBMCs, yielding at least 5.5 micrograms per sample. For every donor, flow cytometry on a PBMC aliquot measured the percentage of naive CD45RAhigh/CD27high T cells. Results and caveats for the whole study, not just this receptor: The long-lived group showed more naive CD4+ T cells, fewer expanded clones and increased TCR diversity than the aged group, suggesting age selection. Bulk unsorted PBMC profiling prevented conclusive comparison of naive and antigen-experienced compartments. As age increased, observed TCR beta diversity per million T cells dropped in a roughly linear way, and a significant reduction was already evident by age 40. Estimates of total diversity based on one million sequenced T cells were considered lower bounds and underestimates. The CMV infection status of donors was not known, potentially confounding age-related changes in expanded clonotypes. A strong correlation was found between observed TCR beta diversity and the percentage of naive T cells measured by flow cytometry.

This clonotype was counted only a few times. Its antigen is still unknown. It has no much larger one-base neighbor in the sample; base qualities were not kept. In addition, the sample was reused for a study of T cells of mothers and their children. Per the second study: Nine systemically healthy Caucasian individuals, comprising three mothers and their six children, were included as donors. cDNA synthesis consumed the entire amount of extracted RNA, loaded at around 1.5 ug RNA in each 15 ul reaction. In the second PCR, sample barcodes and 2-4 random nucleotides were introduced via the M1S primer. Each mother yielded over 8 million TCR beta CDR3 reads and each child 3 million to 3.5 million reads. Thymic selection similarly shapes TCR recombination output in related and unrelated pairs, with minor effect from inherited differences. Normalized repertoire overlap was always found to be slightly, but never significantly, higher in related mother-child pairs than in unrelated mother-child pairs. With a sensitivity of approximately 96 clones per million clonotypes, no persistent microchimeric T cell clones were detected. In the study, deep NGS was used to compare the TCR beta repertoires of mothers and children, and features distinguishing related mother-child pairs from unrelated individuals were sought. Mothers averaged around 43 +/- 4 years of age and children averaged around 10 +/- 4 years. Libraries were sequenced on Illumina HiSeq 2000 with 100+100 nt paired-end reads after adapter ligation with NEBNext reagents. Mother and child libraries were prepared a month apart and sequenced in separate runs to prevent cross-contamination. Each donor had between roughly 450,000 and 2,300,000 distinct TCR beta clonotypes identified. Naive TCR beta clonotypes were estimated from low-frequency clonotypes matched to each donor's FACS-determined naive share, without sorting.

Material for sequencing was blood. This receptor was obtained from a woman in her thirties or forties in good health. The chain employs TRBV29-1 and TRBJ2-3; the D gene identity is not certain. For the CDR3, the sequence is CTVLIRRSTDTQYF. The DNA reads as follows: TGCACCGTCCTCATACGCCGAAGCACAGATACGCAGTATTTT.